The sequence of this TCR beta chain was determined in a study of long-term antiretroviral therapy in people with HIV. At the level of the study: First collections came about a decade before the 2015 immediate-ART recommendation. General study findings and limits: Dominating the repertoire at all time points were the clones that expanded before ART.

Remarks on this clone: The target antigen is unknown.

The germline V and J ends were trimmed by 2 bases and 1 base, with 6 bases remaining between them. From germline, CDR1 is SGHNT and CDR2 YYREEE (reference sequence). CDR3 size: 13 residues. Researchers ran immunoSEQ v3.0 at survey level. The protocol was immunoSEQ multiplex PCR, while the TCRdb copy is restricted to in-frame clones and leaves out a portion. The sample shows 26,000 or so clones, 70% to 85% of them seen only once. The sequence derives from a man aged 18 to 30 with HIV. Here the sequenced sample was unsorted PBMCs, taken 0.8 years before starting antiretroviral therapy. This chain uses TRBV5-4 with TRBJ2-5; D unresolved. CDR3 in DNA: TGTGCCAGCAGCTTTAACATCCAAGAGACCCAGTACTTC. Translation: CASSFNIQETQYF.